The rows below give T cell receptor beta chains drawn from one sample of a study of T cell repertoires in cytomegalovirus infection. One entry per CDR3 protein, called by TCRdb with MiXCR from the reads. The sample shows under 200,000 distinct CDR3 sequences, roughly 9.8% of them seen only once. Sequenced sample: PBMCs. The receptors come from a human donor in good health (CMV status not recorded). Some clones in this sample may be carry-over from other donors' samples. CDR3s leave out the opening cysteine and the closing phenylalanine or tryptophan. The order of the fields is J gene, V gene, CDR3 protein.

TRBJ1-4	TRBV20-1	SARDQARWATNEKLF
TRBJ2-7	TRBV2	ASSEISGDRSYEQY
TRBJ2-5	TRBV6-1	ASSGGANQETQY
TRBJ2-4	TRBV5-6	VSSLAAGTKNIQY
TRBJ2-5	TRBV15	ATSPRIGGETQY
TRBJ2-5	TRBV10-3	AISGGRQETQY
TRBJ2-7	TRBV7-2	ASSSGLAAYEQY
TRBJ1-5	TRBV29-1	SVDGDSNQPQH
TRBJ2-3	TRBV7-2	ASSAGGQWSDTQY
TRBJ1-2	TRBV5-6	ASSFTGQNYGYT
TRBJ2-5	TRBV6-2/TRBV6-3	ASSYPGVETQY
TRBJ2-5	TRBV7-3	ASSSKNQETQY
TRBJ2-1	TRBV7-8	ASSLRTSGSTEQF
TRBJ2-7	TRBV7-2	ASSLVRTGGPVEQY
TRBJ2-1	TRBV20-1	SASLGAREQF
TRBJ1-5	TRBV2	ASSRDRSWQPQH
TRBJ1-2	TRBV4-2	ASSQDLGQTPYGYT
TRBJ1-5	TRBV7-2	ASSLLGAHQPQH
TRBJ1-1	TRBV29-1	SVANRGGAEAF
TRBJ2-1	TRBV20-1	SAWDGFNEQF
TRBJ1-4	TRBV4-3	ASSQGDRDGEKLF
TRBJ1-1	TRBV5-4	ASRTGLDENTEAF
TRBJ2-7	TRBV7-2	ASSPEVLAAYEQY
TRBJ1-4	TRBV7-2	ASSLAGAINEKLF
TRBJ1-2	TRBV6-1	ASSTHTTSGYT